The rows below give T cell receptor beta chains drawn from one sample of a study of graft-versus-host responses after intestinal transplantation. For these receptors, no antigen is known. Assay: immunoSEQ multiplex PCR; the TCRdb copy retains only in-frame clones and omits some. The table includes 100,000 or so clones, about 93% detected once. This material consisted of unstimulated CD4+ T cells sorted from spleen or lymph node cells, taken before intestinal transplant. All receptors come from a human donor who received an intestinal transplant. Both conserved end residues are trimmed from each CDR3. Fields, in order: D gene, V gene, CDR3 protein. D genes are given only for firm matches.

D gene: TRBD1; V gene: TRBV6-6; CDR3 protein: ASSPGTGVSPLH
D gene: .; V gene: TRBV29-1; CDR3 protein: SVRQPAYEKLF
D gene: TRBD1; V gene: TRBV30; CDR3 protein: AWGQGAYEQY
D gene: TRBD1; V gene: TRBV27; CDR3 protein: ASTRTGGNQPQH
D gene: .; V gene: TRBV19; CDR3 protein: ASSIRGYGEQY
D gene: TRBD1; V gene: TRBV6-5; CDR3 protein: ASSGQAPSTDTQY
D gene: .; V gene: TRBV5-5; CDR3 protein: ASTLIPRGAEAF
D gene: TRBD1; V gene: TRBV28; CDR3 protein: ASSPRTGDTEAF
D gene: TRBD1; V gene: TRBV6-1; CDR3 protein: ASSRDRGSYEQF
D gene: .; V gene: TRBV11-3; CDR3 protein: ASSGAGVDTIY
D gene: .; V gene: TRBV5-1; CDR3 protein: ASSPRPGLPGNTEAF
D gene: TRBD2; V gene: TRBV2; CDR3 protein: ASSELAGTYNEQF
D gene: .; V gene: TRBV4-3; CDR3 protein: ASSQDLTGIHNEQF
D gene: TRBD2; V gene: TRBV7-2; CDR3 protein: ASSLGGGRRDTQY
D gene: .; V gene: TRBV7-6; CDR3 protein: ASSLSGRSSGNTIY
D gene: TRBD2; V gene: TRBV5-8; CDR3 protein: ASSLGLAGVGDTQY
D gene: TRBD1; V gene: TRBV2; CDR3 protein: ASRTGGSGANVLT
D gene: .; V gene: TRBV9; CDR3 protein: ASSVDGRAGGTYEQY
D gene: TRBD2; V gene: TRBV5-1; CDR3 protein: ASSLESSGIYEQF
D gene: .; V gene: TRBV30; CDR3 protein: AWSVPAESYEQY
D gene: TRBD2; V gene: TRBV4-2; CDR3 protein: ASSQDAIGGSPSTDTQY
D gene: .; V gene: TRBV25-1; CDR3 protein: ASSALAGDTQY
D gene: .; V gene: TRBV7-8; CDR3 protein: ASSSNREETQY
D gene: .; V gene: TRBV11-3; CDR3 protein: ASSPFWGRSRSYEQY
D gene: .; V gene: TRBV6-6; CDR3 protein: ASSYSGLYNSPLH
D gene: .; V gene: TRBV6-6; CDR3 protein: ASIVGWGGGTGELF
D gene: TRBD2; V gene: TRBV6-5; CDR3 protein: ASSLAGVVADTQY
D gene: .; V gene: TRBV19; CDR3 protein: ASSTQRGPNYGYT
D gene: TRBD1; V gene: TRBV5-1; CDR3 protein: ASSPGQGLRETQY
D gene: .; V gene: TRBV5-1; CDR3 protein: ASRLRGNNEKLF
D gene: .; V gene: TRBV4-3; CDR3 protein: ASSPIYRFTGGYT
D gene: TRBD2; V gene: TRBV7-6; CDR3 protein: ASSLVAGDFTGELF
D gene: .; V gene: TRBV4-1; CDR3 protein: ASSQDVSFSGANVLT
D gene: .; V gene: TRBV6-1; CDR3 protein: ASSEMGVRGRYNSPLH
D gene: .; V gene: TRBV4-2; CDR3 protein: ASSQVGGIWINSPLH
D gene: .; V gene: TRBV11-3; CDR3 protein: ASSLEEDVWQVGTKEQF
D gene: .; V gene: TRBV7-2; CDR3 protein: ASSLEEDSPLH
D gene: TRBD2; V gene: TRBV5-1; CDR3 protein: ASSSYGLAGERETQY
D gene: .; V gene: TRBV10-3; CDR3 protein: AISGRRETQY
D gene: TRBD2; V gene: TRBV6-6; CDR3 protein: ASRSGSGATDTQY
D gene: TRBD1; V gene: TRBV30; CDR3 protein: AWTPGTGVQETQY
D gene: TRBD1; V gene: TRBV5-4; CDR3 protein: ASSLGGGGTQY
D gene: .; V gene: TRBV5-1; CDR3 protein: ASSMTTGIGGNSPLH
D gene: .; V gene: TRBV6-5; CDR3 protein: ASTRTEQF
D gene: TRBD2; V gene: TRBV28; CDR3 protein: ASSRNPGLADEQY
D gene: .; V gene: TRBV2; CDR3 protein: ASSELVGGIYGYT